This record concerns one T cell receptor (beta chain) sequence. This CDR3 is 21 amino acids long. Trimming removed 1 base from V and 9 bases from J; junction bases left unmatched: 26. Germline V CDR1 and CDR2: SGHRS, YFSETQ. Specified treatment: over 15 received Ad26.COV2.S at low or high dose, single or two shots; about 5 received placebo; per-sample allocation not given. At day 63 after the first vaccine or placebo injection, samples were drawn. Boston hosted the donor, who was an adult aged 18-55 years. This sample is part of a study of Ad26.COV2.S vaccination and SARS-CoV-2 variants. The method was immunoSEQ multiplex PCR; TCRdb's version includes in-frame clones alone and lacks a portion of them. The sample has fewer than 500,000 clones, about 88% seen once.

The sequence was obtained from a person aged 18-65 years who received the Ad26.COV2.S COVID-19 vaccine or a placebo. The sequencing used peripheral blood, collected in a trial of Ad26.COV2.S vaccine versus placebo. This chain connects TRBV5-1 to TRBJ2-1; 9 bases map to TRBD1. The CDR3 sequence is CASSLSTGTGRRRLMFGEQFF. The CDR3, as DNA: TGCGCCAGCAGCTTGTCCACCGGGACAGGGCGTCGTCGCCTTATGTTCGGTGAGCAGTTCTTC.